This TCR beta chain is from a study of cytomegalovirus exposure and HLA in healthy donors. The study, taken as a whole, reports: Association of a missense DCLRE1C variant with TCR beta V- and J-gene trimming was reported in a later analysis.

CDR3 size: 15 residues. V was shortened by 2 bases and J by 6 bases, with 14 bases between the two germline ends. Germline CDR1 SSHAT, CDR2 FNYEAQ (reference sequence). As to this clone: Antigen unknown.

With 60 Vbeta and 13 Jbeta primers, the PCR was carried out. Data came from immunoSEQ multiplex PCR; TCRdb stores just in-frame clones and leaves some out. The sample has around 190,000 clones; around 77% are singletons. This receptor was identified in a woman aged 25-40 years in good health and CMV-seronegative. The gene calls are TRBV7-7 and TRBJ2-1; weak D call: TRBD1 (6 bases). The sequenced sample consisted of PBMCs. For the CDR3, the DNA is TGTGCCAGCAGCTTACCAGGGGTATCGTTCAATGAGCAGTTCTTC. Encoded protein: CASSLPGVSFNEQFF.